The 22 T cell receptor beta chains below all came from one sample that was sequenced in a study of T cells in Graves' hyperthyroidism and ophthalmopathy. Amplification yielded TCR beta CDR3 regions, with RNA transcripts as the source. The TCR CDR3 was amplified in a first-round RT-PCR using the HTBI primer set. TCRdb reanalysed the multiplex PCR reads using MiXCR and keeps one entry per CDR3 protein. Of 280,000 or so distinct CDR3 sequences in the sample, roughly 15% were seen once. Sequencing was performed on blood. The receptors come from a woman between 50 and 59 years old with Graves' hyperthyroidism that later progressed to Graves' ophthalmopathy.

This clonotype was seen repeatedly, ten times or more. The rearrangement uses TRBV11-2 and TRBJ2-7, with D unclear. V was pared by 0 bases and J by 0 bases, with 12 bases between. Per the germline V gene, CDR1 is SGHAT and CDR2 is FQNNGV. The CDR3 totals 16 residues. CDR3 nucleotide sequence: TGTGCCAGCAGCTTAGATTGGCGGTCATTCTCCTACGAGCAGTACTTC. Translated, it gives CASSLDWRSFSYEQYF. Full variable domain (rest looked up from reference TRBV11-2 and TRBJ2-7): EAGVAQSPRYKIIEKRQSVAFWCNPISGHATLYWYQQILGQGPKLLIQFQNNGVVDDSQLPKDRFSAERLKGVDSTLKIQPAKLEDSAVYLCASSLDWRSFSYEQYFGPGTRLTVT.

This clonotype occurred many times. The chain carries TRBV11-2 and TRBJ2-1, with D hard to call. Trimming removed 8 bases from V and 7 bases from J, with 9 bases in between. This CDR3 has 11 residues. The germline V gene encodes CDR1 SGHAT and CDR2 FQNNGV. The CDR3 loop is CASSKGNEQFF. The CDR3 nucleotides read TGTGCCAGCTCAAAAGGGAATGAGCAGTTCTTC.

This sequence joins TRBV5-1 and TRBJ2-7; D is perhaps TRBD1 (7 bases). The germline V gene encodes CDR1 SGHRS and CDR2 YFSETQ. V dropped 4 bases and J dropped 7 bases, with 12 bases sitting between them. This CDR3 has 12 residues. CDR3 DNA: TGCGCCAGCAGCCCCAGGGGGAGGGAGCAGTACTTC. Its translation: CASSPRGREQYF.

The table lists this clonotype with many counts. The chain links TRBV5-6 to TRBJ2-2, with 8 nucleotides matching TRBD1. After removal of 4 bases from V and 4 bases from J, the junction contained 3 bases not matched to a gene. CDR1 and CDR2 from the germline V gene are SGHDT and YYEEEE. There are 14 residues in the CDR3. CDR3 bases: TGTGCCAGCAGCAGGACAGGGCTCACCGGGGAGCTGTTTTTT. Translation gives CASSRTGLTGELFF.

CDR3 protein: CASSRPGLAGFDTQYF. For the CDR3, the DNA is TGTGCCAGCAGCCGACCGGGACTAGCGGGATTTGATACGCAGTATTTT. The chain has TRBV28 and TRBJ2-3; TRBD2 matches 13 bases. The CDR3 covers 16 residues. The germline gives CDR1 MDHEN, CDR2 SYDVKM. V lost 6 bases, J lost 6 bases, and 9 bases stayed unmatched.

This clonotype was seen at least ten times. V usage is TRBV11-2 and J usage is TRBJ2-7, with no clear D. The ends were cut back, 0 bases at V and 0 bases at J, with 9 bases in the middle. The germline CDR1 and CDR2 sequences are SGHAT and FQNNGV. The CDR3 is 15 residues long. The CDR3 DNA sequence: TGTGCCAGCAGCTTAGATCGAGATAGCTCCTACGAGCAGTACTTC. It yields the protein CASSLDRDSSYEQYF.

This clonotype was recorded many times. The chain couples TRBV24-1 to TRBJ2-1; D gene uncertain. The CDR3 totals 15 residues. CDR1 and CDR2 from the germline V gene are KGHDR and SFDVKD. V dropped 0 bases and J dropped 8 bases, with 13 bases sitting between them. The CDR3 DNA is TGTGCCACCAGTGATTTGCAAATCGGGCAGGATGAGCAGTTCTTC. Encoded protein: CATSDLQIGQDEQFF.

This clonotype has at least ten counts. The chain recombines TRBV11-2 with TRBJ1-4; TRBD1 aligns across 7 bases. V lost 5 bases and J lost 2; bases outside the gene matches: 2. Germline CDR1 SGHAT, CDR2 FQNNGV. The CDR3 sequence is 14 residues long. DNA of the CDR3: TGTGCCAGCAGCGACAGGGTCACTAATGAAAAACTGTTTTTT. This encodes CASSDRVTNEKLFF.

This clonotype came up many times. The V and J genes are TRBV11-2 and TRBJ1-5, with a possible D match to TRBD1 (6 bases). Trimming stripped 4 bases from V and 3 bases from J, with 13 bases between. Germline values: CDR1 SGHAT, CDR2 FQNNGV. This CDR3 contains 15 residues. The CDR3 is CASSSAGTYNQPQHF. The CDR3, as DNA: TGTGCCAGCAGCTCCGCCGGGACATACAATCAGCCCCAGCATTTT.

The genes are TRBV5-1 and TRBJ2-7, with TRBD1 matching over 7 bases. Germline V gene sequence: CDR1 SGHRS, CDR2 YFSETQ. The length of the CDR3 is 15 residues. Trimming took 4 bases from V and 0 from J; bases not matched to a gene: 7. CDR3 DNA: TGCGCCAGCAGCCCCGCGACAGGGCGCTCCTACGAGCAGTACTTC. Translating gives CASSPATGRSYEQYF.

This clonotype was found many times. V usage is TRBV20-1 and J usage is TRBJ1-2, with unresolved D. V lost 2 bases, J lost 2 bases, and 6 bases lay in between. There are 12 residues in the CDR3. CDR1 is DFQATT and CDR2 is SNEGSKA in the germline V gene (reference sequence). The CDR3 here is CSARFGNYGYTF. The CDR3 DNA sequence: TGCAGTGCTAGATTCGGGAACTATGGCTACACCTTC.

This clonotype was observed a few times. The chain uses TRBV30 and TRBJ2-3, with 10 bases identical to TRBD2. With V trimmed by 5 bases and J by 6 bases, 11 bases remained unmatched. Germline V gene sequence: CDR1 GTSNPN, CDR2 SVGIG (reference sequence). The CDR3 consists of 15 residues. In DNA form, the CDR3 reads TGTGCCTGGGTACCTAGCGGGAGTTGGGTTGATACGCAGTATTTT. It is translated as CAWVPSGSWVDTQYF.

The V call is TRBV6-2 or TRBV6-3, the J call TRBJ1-1; D not resolved. Trimming pared 3 bases from V and 5 bases from J, leaving 13 bases between. Germline-derived CDR1 and CDR2 are MNHEY and SVGEGT. The CDR3 length is 14 residues. This CDR3 is CASSYRGPVTEAFF. The CDR3 DNA sequence: TGTGCCAGCAGTTATCGGGGTCCGGTGACTGAAGCTTTCTTT.

This clonotype was recorded at least ten times. This chain connects TRBV5-1 to TRBJ2-3; D may be TRBD1 (6 bases). Between the trimmed V and J ends, which lost 4 bases and 0 bases, there was a span of 12 bases. The CDR3 sequence is 15 residues long. Germline assignment: CDR1 SGHRS and CDR2 YFSETQ. CDR3 region: CASSLQGISTDTQYF. DNA of the CDR3: TGCGCCAGCAGCCTCCAGGGGATTAGCACAGATACGCAGTATTTT.

At least ten counts were recorded for this clonotype. The gene calls are TRBV3-1 and TRBJ2-5; 8 bases are shared with TRBD2. Germline CDR1 is LGHDT and CDR2 is YNNKEL (reference sequence). The CDR3 runs 17 residues. The V and J ends lost 3 bases and 5 bases, in that order; junction bases with no gene match: 14. The CDR3 region has the DNA TGTGCCAGCAGCCATCCCCACCTTAGCGGGATTATGGAGACCCAGTACTTC. It encodes CASSHPHLSGIMETQYF.

A word on this clonotype: This may be a read error: a much more frequent sequence differs by one nucleotide. The chain employs TRBV20-1 and TRBJ2-3, with 10 bases that match TRBD2. CDR1 and CDR2 from the germline V gene are DFQATT and SNEGSKA (reference sequence). The CDR3 consists of 16 residues. The V segment lost 2 bases and the J segment 0 bases; nucleotides outside the gene matches: 5. The CDR3 reads CSARQGLADSTDTQYF. CDR3 nucleotides: TGCAGTGCTAGACAAGGACTAGCGGATAGCACAGATACGCAGTATTTT.

The chain couples TRBV5-1 to TRBJ2-2; D is ambiguous. In germline, CDR1 is SGHRS, CDR2 YFSETQ. V was pared by 4 bases and J by 2 bases, with 9 bases between. This CDR3 has 14 amino acids. The CDR3 spells CASSPGSNTGELFF. In nucleotides, the CDR3 is TGCGCCAGCAGCCCCGGGTCCAACACCGGGGAGCTGTTTTTT. The variable domain in full, with the rest retrieved from reference TRBV5-1 and TRBJ2-2, is KAGVTQTPRYLIKTRGQQVTLSCSPISGHRSVSWYQQTPGQGLQFLFEYFSETQRNKGNFPGRFSGRQFSNSRSEMNVSTLELGDSALYLCASSPGSNTGELFFGEGSRLTVL.

This clonotype has more than one count but fewer than ten. This rearrangement joins TRBV19 to TRBJ2-1; D possibly corresponds to TRBD1 (5 bases). The germline CDR1 and CDR2 sequences are LNHDA and SQIVND (reference sequence). The CDR3 consists of 13 residues. V lost 3 bases and J 10 bases, leaving 13 bases between the germline ends. CDR3 region: CASSMGPTREQFF. The CDR3, as DNA: TGTGCCAGTAGTATGGGGCCCACCCGGGAGCAGTTCTTC.

The chain is built from TRBV11-2 and TRBJ2-3; 9 bases are shared with TRBD2. The germline V gene has CDR1 SGHAT and CDR2 FQNNGV. The CDR3 runs to 14 residues. The V gene end was trimmed by 6 bases and the J gene end by 4 bases; junction bases not matched to a gene: 5. The CDR3 DNA is TGTGCCAGCAGGGTAGCGGGGGTCCCAGATACGCAGTATTTT. Protein product: CASRVAGVPDTQYF.

With respect to this clonotype: At one boundary the junction diverges from the germline segment, which might be a read error. The chain employs TRBV6-9 and TRBJ2-1; 10 positions match TRBD2. In germline, CDR1 is MNHGY, CDR2 SVAAGI. The CDR3 is 14 residues long. The CDR3 region has the DNA TGCGCCAGCTCTGCTAGCGGGAGTTACAATGAGCAGTTCTTC. Protein: CASSASGSYNEQFF.

This clonotype came up many times. The chain recombines TRBV6-1 with TRBJ2-7; TRBD2 matches 12 bases. Germline lookup yields CDR1 MNHNS and CDR2 SASEGT. This CDR3 has 14 amino acids. Losses at the gene ends were 6 bases for V and 4 bases for J; bases not matched to a gene: 4. The CDR3 DNA is TGTGCCAGCAGACTAGCGGGAGGTTTATACGAGCAGTACTTC. Its translation: CASRLAGGLYEQYF.

Ten or more counts support this clonotype. The chain uses TRBV7-9 and TRBJ2-1; 9 positions match TRBD2. J was trimmed by 10 bases and V by 2 bases; bases with no gene match: 9. Per the germline V gene, CDR1 is SEHNR and CDR2 is FQNEAQ (reference sequence). CDR3 length: 15 residues. CDR3 coding DNA: TGTGCCAGCAGCTTATCAGGCGGGAGGGCCAGGGAGCAGTTCTTC. Translation gives CASSLSGGRAREQFF.